These 31 T cell receptor beta chains share one sample of origin, sequenced in a study of blood T cells in healthy people across ages. A second PCR of about 6 to 12 cycles used a sample-barcoded 5' primer and a J-beta primer mix. TCRdb re-called the 5' RACE reads through MiXCR, storing one row per CDR3 protein. Found here are fewer than 2 million distinct CDR3 sequences, about two fifths of them singletons; the top ten hold more than 20%. The source material was blood. The receptors here all came from a human donor in good health.

This clonotype has more than one count but fewer than ten. The chain combines TRBV7-2 with TRBJ1-2, with D perhaps TRBD1 (5 bases). Germline values: CDR1 SGHTA, CDR2 FQGNSA. The CDR3 has 15 residues. V gave up 5 bases and J gave up 4 bases, with 17 bases separating them. The CDR3 region has the DNA TGTGCCAGCAGCCAAAAAATCCCCGGGGCCTATGGCTACACCTTC. It yields the protein CASSQKIPGAYGYTF.

This clonotype was seen a few times. V is TRBV20-1 and J is TRBJ2-5; tentatively, D is TRBD2 (5 bases). This CDR3 is 17 amino acids long. The germline V and J ends were trimmed by 0 bases and 1 base, with 18 bases remaining between them. CDR1 is DFQATT and CDR2 is SNEGSKA in the germline V gene (reference sequence). CDR3 sequence reads: CSARDPEGLDPQETQYF. The CDR3 region has the DNA TGCAGTGCTAGAGACCCAGAGGGCCTAGATCCCCAAGAGACCCAGTACTTC.

The chain couples TRBV27 to TRBJ2-2, with D possibly being TRBD2 (7 bases). Between the trimmed V and J ends, which lost 2 bases and 2 bases, there was a span of 12 bases. CDR1 is MNHEY and CDR2 is SMNVEV in the germline V gene (reference sequence). The CDR3 length is 16 residues. The DNA of the CDR3 is TGTGCCAGCAGTTTAAGCGGGACAATTAACACCGGGGAGCTGTTTTTT. Its translation: CASSLSGTINTGELFF.

The genes are TRBV12-5 and TRBJ2-6; D tentatively reads TRBD1 or TRBD2 (5 bases each). V was clipped by 3 bases and J by 0 bases, with 15 bases between them. This CDR3 contains 18 residues. Per germline, CDR1 LGHNT and CDR2 FRNRAP. The CDR3 spells CASGFGGALGSGANVLTF. The CDR3 DNA is TGTGCTAGTGGTTTTGGGGGTGCCCTCGGCTCTGGGGCCAACGTCCTGACTTTC.

The count of this clonotype is one. At one boundary the junction diverges from the germline segment, which might be a read error. The chain recombines TRBV12-3 or TRBV12-4 with TRBJ2-1; 10 bases align to TRBD2. The CDR3 length is 15 residues. Here the CDR3 reads CANSQIAGGDNEQFF. The CDR3 coding sequence is TGTGCCAACAGTCAAATAGCGGGGGGCGACAATGAGCAGTTCTTC.

CDR3 in amino acids: CASSLGHPEGTEAFF. CDR3 coding DNA: TGTGCCAGCAGCTTGGGACACCCGGAGGGCACTGAAGCTTTCTTT. V usage is TRBV7-6 and J usage is TRBJ1-1; tentatively, D is TRBD1 (6 bases). CDR1 is SGHVS, CDR2 FNYEAQ, per germline. The CDR3 runs to 15 residues. With 3 bases removed from V and 4 bases from J, the gap between germline ends came to 15 bases.

This chain connects TRBV28 to TRBJ1-2, with 7 bases aligning to TRBD1. The CDR3 consists of 13 residues. Germline V gene sequence: CDR1 MDHEN, CDR2 SYDVKM. V trimming: 6 bases; J trimming: 4 bases; junction bases outside the gene matches: 5. CDR3 loop: CASSETGIYGYTF. The CDR3 nucleotides read TGTGCCAGCAGCGAGACAGGGATCTATGGCTACACCTTC.

The CDR3 nucleotides read TGTGCCAGCAGTGGGGCCGACAGGGACCTGGATGGCTACACCTTC. Its translation is CASSGADRDLDGYTF. J is TRBJ1-2 and V is TRBV2; 7 bases align to TRBD1. CDR3 length equals 15 residues. V gave up 4 bases and J gave up 6 bases; unmatched junction bases: 11. Germline loops: CDR1 SNHLY, CDR2 FYNNEI.

This clonotype was recorded only once. This chain uses TRBV6-5 with TRBJ2-1; perhaps TRBD2 as D (6 bases). CDR1 MNHEY and CDR2 SVGAGI come from the germline V gene. This CDR3 comprises 13 residues. V lost 5 bases, J lost 10 bases, and 15 bases lay in between. The CDR3: CASSRSRAGEQFF. CDR3 DNA sequence: TGTGCCAGCAGTCGAAGTAGGGCGGGAGAGCAGTTCTTC.

The gene calls are TRBV15 and TRBJ1-2, with 9 bases aligning to TRBD1. V shed 5 bases, J shed 2 bases, and the junction held 0 bases outside the gene matches. The CDR3 is 13 amino acids. Germline V lookup: CDR1 LNHNV, CDR2 YYDKDF (reference sequence). This CDR3 is CATSGQGNYGYTF. The CDR3 region has the DNA TGTGCCACCAGCGGACAGGGGAACTATGGCTACACCTTC.

This chain connects TRBV20-1 to TRBJ2-7, with 8 nucleotides matching TRBD1. The length of the CDR3 is 15 residues. The junction had 6 bases not matched to a gene; V was cut back by 0 bases and J by 2 bases. Per germline, CDR1 DFQATT and CDR2 SNEGSKA (reference sequence). CDR3 nucleotide sequence: TGCAGTGCTAGAGATCTCGAGACAGGGGCCTACGAGCAGTACTTC. Encoded protein: CSARDLETGAYEQYF.

This clonotype was counted between two and nine times. The V gene is TRBV29-1, the J gene TRBJ1-1; no reliable D call. This CDR3 is 13 amino acids long. Germline CDR1 SQVTM, CDR2 ANQGSEA. Trimming removed 8 bases at V and 2 bases at J, with 15 bases between. For the CDR3, the DNA is TGCAGCACTCATGCCTTAGGTAACACTGAAGCTTTCTTT. Encoded protein: CSTHALGNTEAFF.

Only a few counts were recorded for this clonotype. The chain recombines TRBV6-2 or TRBV6-3 with TRBJ1-5; D is uncertain. V lost 7 bases and J lost 4, with 17 bases in between. The CDR3 sequence is 15 residues long. Germline CDR1 reads MNHEY; CDR2 reads SVGEGT. CDR3 DNA: TGTGCCAGCACGGATCGGGGTTTTCCGAATCAGCCCCAGCATTTT. Translation: CASTDRGFPNQPQHF.

This rearrangement joins TRBV4-1 to TRBJ1-4; D is perhaps TRBD1 (6 bases). The ends were cut back, 1 base at V and 8 bases at J, with 20 bases in the middle. The CDR3 totals 17 residues. Germline lookup yields CDR1 MGHRA and CDR2 YSYEKL. The CDR3 sequence is CASSQVGRAGGREKLFF. The CDR3 DNA follows: TGCGCCAGCAGCCAAGTTGGGAGGGCGGGGGGGCGGGAAAAACTGTTTTTT.

This clonotype was counted a few times. The chain employs TRBV9 and TRBJ2-3; no reliable D call. The ends were cut back, 0 bases at V and 2 bases at J, with 7 bases in the middle. The CDR3 covers 14 residues. Germline CDR1 and CDR2: SGDLS and YYNGEE. The CDR3 protein is CASSVGWDTDTQYF. The CDR3 DNA sequence: TGTGCCAGCAGCGTAGGCTGGGACACAGATACGCAGTATTTT.

This clonotype was picked up a small number of times. This chain uses TRBV27 with TRBJ1-4; D gene unclear. Germline V gene sequence: CDR1 MNHEY, CDR2 SMNVEV (reference sequence). V lost 5 bases, J lost 4 bases, and 14 bases lay in between. The CDR3 is made up of 15 amino acids. Written as DNA, the CDR3 is TGTGCCAGCAGTACATCGGGGTCTTATAATGAAAAACTGTTTTTT. It is translated as CASSTSGSYNEKLFF.

This clonotype has only a few counts. The V and J genes are TRBV3-1 and TRBJ1-1, with D unresolved. There are 14 residues in the CDR3. Germline loops: CDR1 LGHDT, CDR2 YNNKEL (reference sequence). V was clipped by 0 bases and J by 5 bases, with 10 bases between them. Here the CDR3 DNA reads TGTGCCAGCAGCCAAGATCGGGAAGGGACTGAAGCTTTCTTT. It codes for CASSQDREGTEAFF.

This clonotype was counted between two and nine times. The rearrangement links TRBV4-2 to TRBJ2-7; D remains ambiguous. V gave up 3 bases and J gave up 0 bases, with 9 bases separating them. Per germline, CDR1 LGHNA and CDR2 YNFKEQ. The CDR3 has 14 amino acids. This chain's CDR3 is CASSHHQSSYEQYF. CDR3 nucleotides: TGTGCCAGCAGCCATCATCAGAGCTCCTACGAGCAGTACTTC.

V and J are TRBV9 and TRBJ1-1, with a possible D match to TRBD1 (6 bases). V gave up 2 bases and J gave up 3 bases, with 17 bases separating them. The germline V gene has CDR1 SGDLS and CDR2 YYNGEE. The CDR3 has 16 residues. CDR3 sequence (DNA): TGTGCCAGCAGCGTCCGGGGACAAGATTGGGACACTGAAGCTTTCTTT. Translation gives CASSVRGQDWDTEAFF.

This clonotype was detected ten times or more. This chain connects TRBV29-1 to TRBJ2-3, with 7 bases that match TRBD2. Germline V lookup: CDR1 SQVTM, CDR2 ANQGSEA. The V and J ends lost 6 bases and 6 bases, in that order; junction bases with no gene match: 6. The CDR3 is 12 residues long. The CDR3 sequence: CSVTVGGDTQYF. In DNA form, the CDR3 reads TGCAGCGTCACCGTGGGAGGGGATACGCAGTATTTT.

The chain recombines TRBV29-1 with TRBJ2-4; 10 bases fit TRBD1. Trimming took 7 bases from V and 13 from J; bases not matched to a gene: 16. The CDR3 has 14 amino acids. The V gene's germline CDR1 is SQVTM and CDR2 ANQGSEA. CDR3 sequence: CSASTGQGTGEQYF. CDR3 DNA sequence: TGCAGCGCTAGTACGGGACAGGGGACGGGGGAGCAGTACTTC. The whole variable domain, filled in from reference TRBV29-1 and TRBJ2-4, reads SAVISQKPSRDICQRGTSLTIQCQVDSQVTMMFWYRQQPGQSLTLIATANQGSEATYESGFVIDKFPISRPNLTFSTLTVSNMSPEDSSIYLCSASTGQGTGEQYFGAGTRLSVL.

The chain uses TRBV6-2 or TRBV6-3 and TRBJ2-7; D gene ambiguous. CDR3 length equals 18 residues. Germline lookup yields CDR1 MNHEY and CDR2 SVGEGT. Between the trimmed V and J ends, which lost 3 bases and 6 bases, there was a span of 27 bases. The CDR3 bases are TGTGCCAGCAGTTATGGTGTGGTAGCCCGACCGTCTTCGTTCGAGCAGTACTTC. Translating it yields CASSYGVVARPSSFEQYF.

In this sample, this clonotype turned up a few times. The gene calls are TRBV4-3 and TRBJ2-3; 12 bases are shared with TRBD2. J was trimmed by 2 bases and V by 0 bases; bases with no gene match: 6. The germline V gene encodes CDR1 LGHNA and CDR2 YSLEER. The CDR3 length is 18 residues. This chain's CDR3 is CASSQDWGLAGDTDTQYF. CDR3 nucleotide sequence: TGCGCCAGCAGCCAAGATTGGGGACTAGCGGGCGACACAGATACGCAGTATTTT.

Comments on this clonotype: A single base separates this from a much larger clone, so it may be a read error. This chain uses TRBV5-8 with TRBJ2-7; D not certain. This CDR3 is built from 12 residues. From germline, CDR1 is SGHTS and CDR2 YDEGEE. Trimming stripped 4 bases from V and 3 bases from J, with 8 bases between. CDR3 sequence: CASSRARYEQYF. Here the CDR3 DNA reads TGTGCCAGCAGCAGGGCCCGCTACGAGCAGTACTTC.

The gene calls are TRBV7-2 and TRBJ2-5; D gene uncertain. Germline V gene data show CDR1 as SGHTA and CDR2 as FQGNSA. There are 16 residues in the CDR3. Trimming pared 5 bases from V and 1 base from J, leaving 17 bases between. CDR3 protein: CASSPGRWYVQETQYF. DNA for the CDR3: TGTGCCAGCAGCCCTGGTCGTTGGTACGTCCAAGAGACCCAGTACTTC.

The rearrangement joins TRBV15 to TRBJ1-4; D may be TRBD1 (6 bases). Looked up from germline, CDR1 is LNHNV and CDR2 is YYDKDF (reference sequence). V dropped 0 bases and J dropped 4 bases, with 12 bases sitting between them. This CDR3 is 16 amino acids long. In nucleotides, the CDR3 is TGTGCCACCAGCAGAGATGTAGGGGGACTTAATGAAAAACTGTTTTTT. As protein: CATSRDVGGLNEKLFF.

The chain links TRBV20-1 to TRBJ2-1, with 10 bases lining up with TRBD2. V trimming: 1 base; J trimming: 3 bases; junction bases outside the gene matches: 6. Germline assignment: CDR1 DFQATT and CDR2 SNEGSKA (reference sequence). The CDR3 extends over 16 amino acids. The CDR3 loop reads CSARGSERGGYNEQFF. CDR3 bases: TGCAGTGCTAGAGGGAGTGAGCGGGGGGGCTACAATGAGCAGTTCTTC.

V and J are TRBV5-1 and TRBJ1-6; D unresolved. There are 14 residues in the CDR3. V was shortened by 5 bases and J by 7 bases, with 13 bases between the two germline ends. Germline CDR1 and CDR2: SGHRS and YFSETQ. The CDR3 here is CASRVAWGNSPLHF. CDR3 sequence (DNA): TGCGCCAGCAGGGTCGCCTGGGGAAATTCACCCCTCCACTTT.

The rearrangement links TRBV4-1 to TRBJ2-4, with no clear D. The assigned J gene may be wrong: the sequence end matches TRBJ2-7 better. The CDR3 runs 14 residues. Germline CDR1 and CDR2: MGHRA and YSYEKL. The CDR3 spells CASSQVKELYEQYF. The CDR3 nucleotides read TGCGCCAGCAGCCAAGTAAAGGAATTGTACGAGCAGTACTTC.

This clonotype was counted between two and nine times. The chain joins TRBV4-2 to TRBJ2-7; 10 nucleotides align to TRBD2. The DNA end is a closer match to TRBJ2-5, so the J assignment may be wrong. The germline V gene has CDR1 LGHNA and CDR2 YNFKEQ. This CDR3 is 18 amino acids long. The CDR3 DNA follows: TGTGCCAGCAGCCAAGAGACTAGCGGGTTTATGGGTTGGGAGACCCAGTACTTC. Amino acid sequence: CASSQETSGFMGWETQYF.

This chain uses TRBV4-3 with TRBJ2-7; 9 nucleotides line up with TRBD1. V dropped 0 bases and J dropped 3; count of bases not matched to a gene: 6. Germline lookup yields CDR1 LGHNA and CDR2 YSLEER. The CDR3 is 16 residues long. This CDR3 is CASSQEYWTGDYEQYF. As DNA, the CDR3 is TGCGCCAGCAGCCAAGAATATTGGACAGGGGACTACGAGCAGTACTTC.